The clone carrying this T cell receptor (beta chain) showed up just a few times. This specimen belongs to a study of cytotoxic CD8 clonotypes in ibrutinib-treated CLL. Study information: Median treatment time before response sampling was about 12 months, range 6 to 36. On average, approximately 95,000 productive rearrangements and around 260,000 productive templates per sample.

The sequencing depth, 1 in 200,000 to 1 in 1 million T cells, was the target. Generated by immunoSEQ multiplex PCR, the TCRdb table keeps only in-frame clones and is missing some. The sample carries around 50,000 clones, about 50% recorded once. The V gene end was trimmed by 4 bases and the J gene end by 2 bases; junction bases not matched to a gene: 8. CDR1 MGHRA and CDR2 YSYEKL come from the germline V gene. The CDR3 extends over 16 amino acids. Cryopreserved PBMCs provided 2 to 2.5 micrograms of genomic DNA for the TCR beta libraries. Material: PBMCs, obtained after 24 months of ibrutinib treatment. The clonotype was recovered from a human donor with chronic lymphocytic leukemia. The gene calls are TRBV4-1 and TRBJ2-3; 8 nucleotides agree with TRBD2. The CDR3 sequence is CASSRDLAGNTDTQYF. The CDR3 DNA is TGCGCCAGCAGCCGGGATTTAGCGGGGAACACAGATACGCAGTATTTT.